These T cell receptor beta chains were read from a single sample in a study of blood T cell repertoires in COVID-19. Assay used: immunoSEQ multiplex PCR; TCRdb lists only in-frame clones, some missing. The sample records 150,000 or so clones, approximately 82% being singletons. The source material was peripheral blood. The receptors were sampled from a woman aged 80 or over with acute or convalescent COVID-19. CDR3s include the opening cysteine and the closing phenylalanine or tryptophan. A D gene is named only where the DNA matches it firmly. A row's size may be missing; if present it is once, few, many or a size class.

clone size	V gene	J gene	D gene	CDR3 DNA	CDR3 protein
few	TRBV5-8	TRBJ2-7	TRBD2	TGTGCCAGCAGCCTCACCGGGACAACGGGACTAGCGGGATACAGCGAGCAGTACTTC	CASSLTGTTGLAGYSEQYF
few	TRBV27	TRBJ1-2	TRBD1	TGTGCCAGCAGCCGGACAGGGGGCTTCTTTGGCTACACCTTC	CASSRTGGFFGYTF
NA	TRBV14	TRBJ2-2	NA	TGTGCCAGCAGTCCCCGGACACCGAGAAACACCGGGGAGCTGTTTTTT	CASSPRTPRNTGELFF
NA	TRBV9	TRBJ2-7	NA	TGTGCCAGCAGCGTAGCGGCAGGGGCCTACGAGCAGTACTTC	CASSVAAGAYEQYF
NA	TRBV5-4	TRBJ1-1	NA	TGTGCCAGCAGCTTGGTCCAGGGTAGCATGAACACTGAAGCTTTCTTT	CASSLVQGSMNTEAFF
NA	TRBV5-1	TRBJ2-1	NA	TGCGCCAGCAGCTCGGACACTACCTACAATGAGCAGTTCTTC	CASSSDTTYNEQFF
once	TRBV5-1	TRBJ2-1	NA	TGCGCCAGCAGCCCACGGACAGCCTACAATGAGCAGTTCTTC	CASSPRTAYNEQFF
NA	TRBV2	TRBJ2-7	TRBD2	TGTGCCAGCAGTGACGGGGGACTAGTTCGAAGCTCCTACGAGCAGTACTTC	CASSDGGLVRSSYEQYF
NA	TRBV7-6	TRBJ1-1	NA	TGTGCCAGCAGCTTGACAGACAACACTGAAGCTTTCTTT	CASSLTDNTEAFF
NA	TRBV7-2	TRBJ1-4	NA	TGTGCCAGCAGGCGCGGGGGGTATCAGGGGGAAAAACTGTTTTTT	CASRRGGYQGEKLFF
NA	TRBV21-1	TRBJ2-2	NA	TGTGCCAGCAGTTACCACTTCGGACACCAGGTAAGCACCGGGGAGCTGTTTTTT	CASSYHFGHQVSTGELFF
few	TRBV19	TRBJ1-1	NA	TGTGCCAGTAGTATAGGCCAGATGAACACTGAAGCTTTCTTT	CASSIGQMNTEAFF
NA	TRBV18	TRBJ2-3	NA	TGTGCCAGCTCACCAAAAGTCGCGGCTAGCACAGATACGCAGTATTTT	CASSPKVAASTDTQYF
NA	TRBV18	TRBJ1-2	TRBD1	TGTGCCAGCTCACCGACATCAGGGGGTTATGGCTACACCTTC	CASSPTSGGYGYTF
NA	TRBV5-1	TRBJ2-3	NA	TGCGCCAGCAGCTTGGCTCGGGACACTAGCACAGATACGCAGTATTTT	CASSLARDTSTDTQYF
NA	TRBV7-9	TRBJ1-1	TRBD1	TGTGCCAGCAGCCCACCGGGCAGGGGGCTGAACACTGAAGCTTTCTTT	CASSPPGRGLNTEAFF
NA	TRBV15	TRBJ2-7	NA	TGTGCCACCAGCAGGGGCGGAGGCAGCTACGAGCAGTACTTC	CATSRGGGSYEQYF
NA	TRBV19	TRBJ2-3	TRBD1	TGTGCCAGCCGGGACAGGGGGAGTTCAGATACGCAGTATTTT	CASRDRGSSDTQYF
NA	TRBV7-6	TRBJ2-7	NA	TGTGCCAGCAGCCCCTACGCGGGGACCCACGAGCAGTACTTC	CASSPYAGTHEQYF
NA	TRBV9	TRBJ2-1	NA	TGTGCCAGCAGCGCAGATGGGGAGCGCTACAATGAGCAGTTCTTC	CASSADGERYNEQFF
NA	TRBV5-1	TRBJ1-4	NA	TGCGCCAGCAGCTTGGCCACCGGAGCGGGTAATGAAAAACTGTTTTTT	CASSLATGAGNEKLFF
few	TRBV13	TRBJ1-2	NA	TGTGCCAGCAGCTTAGGCCGGCAGGGGATGGCTTATGGCTACACCTTC	CASSLGRQGMAYGYTF
NA	TRBV5-1	TRBJ1-1	TRBD1	TGCGCCAGCAGCTTGGAGAGGGGGCTGATGAACACTGAAGCTTTCTTT	CASSLERGLMNTEAFF
NA	TRBV6-5	TRBJ1-5	NA	TGTGCCAGCGGGACTTTGGGCCAGCCCCAGCATTTT	CASGTLGQPQHF
NA	TRBV7-9	TRBJ2-7	TRBD1	TGTGCCAGCAGCTCGGGACAGGGGTTGGGCGAGCAGTACTTC	CASSSGQGLGEQYF
NA	TRBV28	TRBJ2-1	TRBD2	TGTGCCAGCAGTTTATCCAGCGGGAGGGCCAATGAGCAGTTCTTC	CASSLSSGRANEQFF
NA	TRBV5-1	TRBJ2-7	TRBD1	TGCGCCAGCAGCTGGGGGGACAGGGACGAGCAGTACTTC	CASSWGDRDEQYF
NA	TRBV5-4	TRBJ2-7	TRBD2	TGTGCCAGCAGCTTGGGGGTCGGGGACTACCCCTACGAGCAGTACTTC	CASSLGVGDYPYEQYF
once	TRBV27	TRBJ1-6	NA	TGTGCCAGCAGTTCAGGGTTCTATAATTCACCCCTCCACTTT	CASSSGFYNSPLHF
NA	TRBV28	TRBJ1-1	NA	TGTGCCAGCAGTCCCCTAAACGTCGGGGCTGAAGCTTTCTTT	CASSPLNVGAEAFF
NA	TRBV15	TRBJ1-2	NA	TGTGCCACCAGCAGAGACAGAGTTCCAGGGAACTATGGCTACACCTTC	CATSRDRVPGNYGYTF
once	TRBV2	TRBJ2-1	NA	TGTGCCAGCAGGGGACTTTATCTCGGGGATGAGCAGTTCTTC	CASRGLYLGDEQFF
NA	TRBV3-1/TRBV3-2	TRBJ2-7	NA	TGTGCCAGCAGCCACCTCGGGGCCTACGAGCAGTACTTC	CASSHLGAYEQYF
NA	TRBV30	TRBJ1-1	NA	TGTGCCTGGAGTCTCGATCCGGGGAACACTGAAGCTTTCTTT	CAWSLDPGNTEAFF
NA	TRBV21-1	TRBJ2-1	NA	TGTGCCAGCAGCAAAGGGGGGGGACGGAATGAGCAGTTCTTC	CASSKGGGRNEQFF
NA	TRBV2	TRBJ2-5	NA	TGTGCCAGCAGACAGGGCCAAGAGACCCAGTACTTC	CASRQGQETQYF
NA	TRBV19	TRBJ1-2	TRBD1	TGTGCCAGTAGTATCCCGGGACAGGCGTATGGCTACACCTTC	CASSIPGQAYGYTF
NA	TRBV6-5	TRBJ2-1	NA	TGTGCCAGCGCTAGCGAGCTTTACAATGAGCAGTTCTTC	CASASELYNEQFF
once	TRBV19	TRBJ2-1	TRBD2	TGTGCCAGTAGTATAGATACGGGACTAGTTTACAATGAGCAGTTCTTC	CASSIDTGLVYNEQFF
NA	TRBV3-1/TRBV3-2	TRBJ1-1	NA	TGTGCCAGCAGCCAAGATGACCGGGGCACTGAAGCTTTCTTT	CASSQDDRGTEAFF
NA	TRBV19	TRBJ2-3	TRBD2	TGTGCCAGTAGTCCAAGGACTAGCGGGACGCTGACAGATACGCAGTATTTT	CASSPRTSGTLTDTQYF
NA	TRBV11-2	TRBJ1-4	NA	TGTGCCAGCAGCTTCCAAGGGGGAAAGGGTGAAAAACTGTTTTTT	CASSFQGGKGEKLFF
NA	TRBV5-1	TRBJ2-7	TRBD2	TGCGCCAGCAGCTTGGAGGCGGGAGGGTACGAGCAGTACTTC	CASSLEAGGYEQYF
few	TRBV7-7	TRBJ1-1	NA	TGTGCCAGCAGCTTCGCGGTGAACACTGAAGCTTTCTTT	CASSFAVNTEAFF
few	TRBV28	TRBJ2-7	NA	TGTGCCAGCAGTTCTTCTTACCTACGGAGGGCCTCTAACGAGCAGTACTTC	CASSSSYLRRASNEQYF
NA	TRBV19	TRBJ2-5	NA	TGTGCCAGTAATTCAGACGGGGAGACCCAGTACTTC	CASNSDGETQYF
NA	TRBV6-5	TRBJ2-1	NA	TGTGCCAGCAGTAGCGGAACGACCTACAATGAGCAGTTCTTC	CASSSGTTYNEQFF
NA	TRBV3-1/TRBV3-2	TRBJ2-7	TRBD2	TGTGCCAGCAGCCCCCGGGACTACGGAGAGCAGTACTTC	CASSPRDYGEQYF
NA	TRBV5-1	TRBJ2-3	TRBD2	TGCGCCAGCAGCTCGGGACTAGCGGCAGATACGCAGTATTTT	CASSSGLAADTQYF
few	TRBV12-5	TRBJ1-2	TRBD1	TGTGCTAGTGGTTTAACCTGGGACAGATTTCATCCTCCACTTAACTATGGCTACACCTTC	CASGLTWDRFHPPLNYGYTF
NA	TRBV5-8	TRBJ1-5	TRBD1	TGTGCCAGCAGCCCTTGGACAGGGGGGGATAGCAATCAGCCCCAGCATTTT	CASSPWTGGDSNQPQHF
NA	TRBV11-2	TRBJ2-7	NA	TGTGCCAGCAGCTCAGGACAGACCGGTGCCGATACCTACGAGCAGTACTTC	CASSSGQTGADTYEQYF
NA	TRBV7-2	TRBJ1-2	TRBD1	TGTGCCAGCAGCCTCCGGGACAGCAAATCCTATGGCTACACCTTC	CASSLRDSKSYGYTF
NA	TRBV7-9	TRBJ2-2	TRBD2	TGTGCCAGCAGCTTAAGCGGGAGCAACCGCGGGGAGCTGTTTTTT	CASSLSGSNRGELFF
NA	TRBV9	TRBJ1-1	NA	TGTGCCAGCAGCACGACAAGCTTGAACACTGAAGCTTTCTTT	CASSTTSLNTEAFF
NA	TRBV6-6	TRBJ2-3	NA	TGTGCCAGCAGTTACGACAGGACCCCCCCAGATACGCAGTATTTT	CASSYDRTPPDTQYF
few	TRBV27	TRBJ2-1	TRBD2	TGTGCCAGCAGTCTGGCGGGACTAGCGGGAGGGCGCAGCTACAATGAGCAGTTCTTC	CASSLAGLAGGRSYNEQFF
NA	TRBV30	TRBJ2-1	TRBD2	TGTGCCTGGCAGGGGACTAGCGGGAGATATGGTGAGCAGTTCTTC	CAWQGTSGRYGEQFF
NA	TRBV5-1	TRBJ2-2	NA	TGCGCCAGCAGCTTGAGGGACTCAACCGGGGAGCTGTTTTTT	CASSLRDSTGELFF
NA	TRBV19	TRBJ1-2	TRBD1	TGTGCCAGTAGTCCTGGGACAGATGCTAACTATGGCTACACCTTC	CASSPGTDANYGYTF